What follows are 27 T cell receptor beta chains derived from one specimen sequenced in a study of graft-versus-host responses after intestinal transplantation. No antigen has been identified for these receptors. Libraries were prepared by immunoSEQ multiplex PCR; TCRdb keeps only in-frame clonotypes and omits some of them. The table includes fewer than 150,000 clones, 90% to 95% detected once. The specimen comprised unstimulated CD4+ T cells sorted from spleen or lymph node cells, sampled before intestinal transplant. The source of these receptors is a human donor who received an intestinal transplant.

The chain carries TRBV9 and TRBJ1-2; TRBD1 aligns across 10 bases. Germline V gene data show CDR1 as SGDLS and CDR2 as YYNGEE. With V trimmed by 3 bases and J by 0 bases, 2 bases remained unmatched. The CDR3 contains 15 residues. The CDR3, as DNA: TGTGCCAGCAGCGGAGGGACAGGGGCTAACTATGGCTACACCTTC. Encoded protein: CASSGGTGANYGYTF.

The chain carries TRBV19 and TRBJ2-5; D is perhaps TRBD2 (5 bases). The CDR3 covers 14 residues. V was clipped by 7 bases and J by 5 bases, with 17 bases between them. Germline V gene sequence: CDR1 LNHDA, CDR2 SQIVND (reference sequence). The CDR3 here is CASNSPGLGETQYF. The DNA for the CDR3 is TGTGCCAGTAACTCCCCAGGACTGGGGGAGACCCAGTACTTC.

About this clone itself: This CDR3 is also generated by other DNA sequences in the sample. The CDR3 protein is CASSLGGVRETQYF. The CDR3 DNA follows: TGCGCCAGCAGCTTGGGCGGGGTTCGGGAGACCCAGTACTTC. The V and J genes are TRBV5-1 and TRBJ2-5; maybe TRBD2 (6 bases). The germline V gene encodes CDR1 SGHRS and CDR2 YFSETQ. The CDR3 extends over 14 amino acids. V dropped 0 bases and J dropped 5 bases, with 11 bases sitting between them.

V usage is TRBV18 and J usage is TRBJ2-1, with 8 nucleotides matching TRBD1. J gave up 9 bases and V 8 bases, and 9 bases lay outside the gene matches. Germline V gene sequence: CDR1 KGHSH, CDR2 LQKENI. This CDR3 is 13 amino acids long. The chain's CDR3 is CASVSGTGIEQFF. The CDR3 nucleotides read TGTGCCAGCGTATCCGGGACAGGCATTGAGCAGTTCTTC.

CDR3 DNA: TGTGCCTGGAGTGGGACAGGGAGCAATCAGCCCCAGCATTTT. Translated, it gives CAWSGTGSNQPQHF. The V gene is TRBV30, the J gene TRBJ1-5, with 8 bases aligning to TRBD1. Germline trimming cut 1 base from V and 1 base from J; bases unmatched to any gene: 0. The germline gives CDR1 GTSNPN, CDR2 SVGIG (reference sequence). The length of the CDR3 is 14 residues.

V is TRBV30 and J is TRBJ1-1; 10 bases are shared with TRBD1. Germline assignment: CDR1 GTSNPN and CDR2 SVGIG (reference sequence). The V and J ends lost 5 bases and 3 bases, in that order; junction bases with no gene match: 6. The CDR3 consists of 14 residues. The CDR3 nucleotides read TGTGCCTGGGAACTCGGGACAGGGGACACTGAAGCTTTCTTT. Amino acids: CAWELGTGDTEAFF.

The CDR3, as DNA: TGCGCCAGCACGACAGATAGCTCCTACGAGCAGTACTTC. This encodes CASTTDSSYEQYF. This sequence joins TRBV5-1 and TRBJ2-7, with D perhaps matching TRBD1 (5 bases). V lost 6 bases and J lost 0, with 10 bases in between. Germline lookup yields CDR1 SGHRS and CDR2 YFSETQ. The CDR3 loop spans 13 amino acids.

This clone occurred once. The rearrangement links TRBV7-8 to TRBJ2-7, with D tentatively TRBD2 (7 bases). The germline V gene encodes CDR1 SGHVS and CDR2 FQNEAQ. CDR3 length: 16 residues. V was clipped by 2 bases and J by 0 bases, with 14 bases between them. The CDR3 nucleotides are TGTGCCAGCAGCTTAAGGGGGGGCGGCACCTCCTACGAGCAGTACTTC. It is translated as CASSLRGGGTSYEQYF.

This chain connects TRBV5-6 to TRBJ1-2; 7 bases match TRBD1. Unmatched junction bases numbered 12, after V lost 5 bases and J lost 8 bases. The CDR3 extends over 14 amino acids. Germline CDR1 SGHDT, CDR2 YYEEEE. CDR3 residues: CASRYRGGGEGYTF. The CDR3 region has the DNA TGTGCCAGCAGATACAGGGGCGGGGGTGAGGGCTACACCTTC.

Here the CDR3 reads CASSPRTGSQYF. As DNA, the CDR3 is TGTGCCAGCAGTCCGCGGACAGGGTCGCAGTATTTT. The rearrangement links TRBV6-1 to TRBJ2-3, with 8 bases fitting TRBD1. V was clipped by 5 bases and J by 10 bases; unmatched bases: 5. CDR1 is MNHNS, CDR2 SASEGT, per germline. This CDR3 is 12 amino acids long.

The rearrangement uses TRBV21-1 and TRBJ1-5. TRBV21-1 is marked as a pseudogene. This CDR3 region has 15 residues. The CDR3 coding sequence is TGTGCCAGCAGCAAATTAAACGGCCCGAATCAGCCCCAGCATTTT. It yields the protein CASSKLNGPNQPQHF.

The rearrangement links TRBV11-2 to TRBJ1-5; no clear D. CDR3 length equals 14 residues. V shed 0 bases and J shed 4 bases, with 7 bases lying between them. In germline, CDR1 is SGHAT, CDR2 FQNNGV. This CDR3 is CASSLDWGNQPQHF. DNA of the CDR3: TGTGCCAGCAGCTTAGATTGGGGTAATCAGCCCCAGCATTTT.

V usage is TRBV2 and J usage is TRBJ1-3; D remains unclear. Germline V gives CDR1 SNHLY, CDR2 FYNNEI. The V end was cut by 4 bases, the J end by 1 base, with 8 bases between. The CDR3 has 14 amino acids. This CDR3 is CASSVLASGNTIYF. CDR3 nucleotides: TGTGCCAGCAGTGTACTGGCTTCTGGAAACACCATATATTTT.

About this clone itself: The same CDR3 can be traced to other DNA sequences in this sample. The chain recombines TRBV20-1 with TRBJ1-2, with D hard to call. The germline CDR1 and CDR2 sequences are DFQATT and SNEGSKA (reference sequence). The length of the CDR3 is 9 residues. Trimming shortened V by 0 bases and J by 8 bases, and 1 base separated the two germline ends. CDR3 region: CSARDGYTF. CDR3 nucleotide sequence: TGCAGTGCTAGAGACGGCTACACCTTC.

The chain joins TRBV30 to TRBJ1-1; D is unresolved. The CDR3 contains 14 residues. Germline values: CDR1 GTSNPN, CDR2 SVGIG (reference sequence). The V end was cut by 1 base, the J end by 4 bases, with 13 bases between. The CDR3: CAWSGVTLGTEAFF. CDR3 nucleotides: TGTGCCTGGAGTGGGGTCACATTGGGCACTGAAGCTTTCTTT.

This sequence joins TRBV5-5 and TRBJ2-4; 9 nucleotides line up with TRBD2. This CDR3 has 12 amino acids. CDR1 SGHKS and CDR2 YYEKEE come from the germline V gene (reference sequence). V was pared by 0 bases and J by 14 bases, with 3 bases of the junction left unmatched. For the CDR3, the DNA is TGTGCCAGCAGCTTGGTTGGCGGGAGGGAGTACTTC. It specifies CASSLVGGREYF.

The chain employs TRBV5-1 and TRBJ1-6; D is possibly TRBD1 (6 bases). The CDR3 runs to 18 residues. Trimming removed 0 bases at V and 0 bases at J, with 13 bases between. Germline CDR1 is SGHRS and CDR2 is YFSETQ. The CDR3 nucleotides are TGCGCCAGCAGCTTGGGGACAGCTCCGAGCTCCTATAATTCACCCCTCCACTTT. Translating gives CASSLGTAPSSYNSPLHF.

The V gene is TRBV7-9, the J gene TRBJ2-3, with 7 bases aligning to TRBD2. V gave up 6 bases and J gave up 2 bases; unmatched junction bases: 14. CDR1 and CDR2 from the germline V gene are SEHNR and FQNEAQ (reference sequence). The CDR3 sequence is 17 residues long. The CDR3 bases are TGTGCCAGCAGTTCTTACGGGACTACGAGTTACACAGATACGCAGTATTTT. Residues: CASSSYGTTSYTDTQYF.

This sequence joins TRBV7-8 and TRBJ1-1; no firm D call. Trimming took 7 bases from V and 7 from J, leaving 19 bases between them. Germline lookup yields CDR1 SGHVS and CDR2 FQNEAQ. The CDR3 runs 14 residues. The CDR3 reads CASIEKPGGVEAFF. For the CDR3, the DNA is TGTGCCAGCATCGAAAAACCTGGAGGTGTTGAAGCTTTCTTT.

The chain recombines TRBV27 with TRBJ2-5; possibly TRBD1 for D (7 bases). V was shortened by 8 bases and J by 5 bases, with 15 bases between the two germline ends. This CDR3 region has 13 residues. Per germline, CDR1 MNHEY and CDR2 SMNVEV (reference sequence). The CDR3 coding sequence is TGTGCCAGCCGGGGGACAGCGATCGAGACCCAGTACTTC. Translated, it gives CASRGTAIETQYF.

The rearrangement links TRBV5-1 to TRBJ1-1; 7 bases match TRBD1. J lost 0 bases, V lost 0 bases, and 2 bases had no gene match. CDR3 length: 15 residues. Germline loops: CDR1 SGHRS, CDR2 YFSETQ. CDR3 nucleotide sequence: TGCGCCAGCAGCTTGGTGGACAGGATGAACACTGAAGCTTTCTTT. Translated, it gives CASSLVDRMNTEAFF.

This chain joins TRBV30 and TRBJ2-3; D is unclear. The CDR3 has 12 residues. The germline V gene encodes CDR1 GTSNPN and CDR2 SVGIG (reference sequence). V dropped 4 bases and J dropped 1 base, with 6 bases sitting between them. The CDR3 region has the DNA TGTGCCTGGACCCCCCGCACAGATACGCAGTATTTT. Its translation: CAWTPRTDTQYF.

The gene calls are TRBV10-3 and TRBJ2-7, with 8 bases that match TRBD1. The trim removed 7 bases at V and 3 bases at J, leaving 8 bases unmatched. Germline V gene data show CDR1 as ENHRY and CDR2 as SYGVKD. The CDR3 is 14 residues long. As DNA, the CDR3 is TGTGCCATCAAATCGGGACAGGAAGTCTACGAGCAGTACTTC. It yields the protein CAIKSGQEVYEQYF.

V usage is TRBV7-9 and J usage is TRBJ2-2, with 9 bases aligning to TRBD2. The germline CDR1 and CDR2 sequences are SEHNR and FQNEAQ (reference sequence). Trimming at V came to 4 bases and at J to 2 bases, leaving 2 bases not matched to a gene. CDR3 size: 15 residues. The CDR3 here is CASSSTSGNTGELFF. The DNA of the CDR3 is TGTGCCAGCAGCTCGACTAGCGGAAACACCGGGGAGCTGTTTTTT.

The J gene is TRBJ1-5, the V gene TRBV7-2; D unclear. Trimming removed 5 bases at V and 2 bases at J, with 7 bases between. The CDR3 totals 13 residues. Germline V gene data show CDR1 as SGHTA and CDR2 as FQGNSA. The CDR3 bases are TGTGCCAGCAGCCCAGACCGCAATCAGCCCCAGCATTTT. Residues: CASSPDRNQPQHF.

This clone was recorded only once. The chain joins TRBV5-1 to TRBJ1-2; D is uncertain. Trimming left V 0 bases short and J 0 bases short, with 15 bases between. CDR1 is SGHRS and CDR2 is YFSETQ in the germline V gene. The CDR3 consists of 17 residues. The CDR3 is CASSLVTQTIANYGYTF. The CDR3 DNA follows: TGCGCCAGCAGCTTGGTGACCCAAACTATAGCTAACTATGGCTACACCTTC.

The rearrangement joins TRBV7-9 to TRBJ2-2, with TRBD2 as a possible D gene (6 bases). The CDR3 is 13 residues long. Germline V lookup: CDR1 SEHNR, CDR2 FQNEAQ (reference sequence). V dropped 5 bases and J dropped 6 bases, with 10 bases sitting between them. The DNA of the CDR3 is TGTGCCAGCAGCCCCCCGGGGGCCGGGGAGCTGTTTTTT. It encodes CASSPPGAGELFF.